A few counts support the clone carrying this T cell receptor beta chain. The PCR employed 60 Vbeta primers together with 13 Jbeta primers. Method: immunoSEQ multiplex PCR; TCRdb's copy keeps in-frame clones and lacks some. The data contain about 140,000 clones, around 73% of them singletons. These data come from a study of cytomegalovirus exposure and HLA in healthy donors. The CDR3 length is 18 residues. The germline gives CDR1 SGHVS, CDR2 FQNEAQ. V was shortened by 5 bases and J by 4 bases, with 23 bases between the two germline ends. Sequenced sample: PBMCs. The rearrangement links TRBV7-8 to TRBJ1-4; D remains unclear. This receptor was taken from a woman between 40 and 50 years old in good health and CMV-seronegative. CDR3 sequence (DNA): TGTGCCAGCAGCCCCAGACCACCCGACACCGGATTTAATGAAAAACTGTTTTTT. Its protein is CASSPRPPDTGFNEKLFF.